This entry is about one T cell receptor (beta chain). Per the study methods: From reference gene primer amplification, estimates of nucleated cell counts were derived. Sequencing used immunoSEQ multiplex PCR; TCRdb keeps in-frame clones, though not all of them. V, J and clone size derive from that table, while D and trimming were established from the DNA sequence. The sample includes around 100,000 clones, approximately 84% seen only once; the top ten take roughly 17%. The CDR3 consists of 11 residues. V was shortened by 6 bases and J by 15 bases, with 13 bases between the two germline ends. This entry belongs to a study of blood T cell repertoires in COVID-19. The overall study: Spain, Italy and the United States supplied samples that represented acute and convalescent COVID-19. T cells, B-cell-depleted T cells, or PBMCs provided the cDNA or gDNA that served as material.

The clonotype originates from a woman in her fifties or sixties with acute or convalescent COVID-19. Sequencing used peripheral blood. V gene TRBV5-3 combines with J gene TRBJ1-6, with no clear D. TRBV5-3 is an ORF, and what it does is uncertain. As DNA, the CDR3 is TGTGCCAGAAACCCCTACGGGGACCTCCACTTT. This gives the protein CARNPYGDLHF.